The 2 T cell receptor beta chains below come from one sample, sequenced in a study of OX40 agonist ivuxolimab in advanced cancers. Generated by immunoSEQ multiplex PCR, the TCRdb table keeps only in-frame clones and is missing some. The sample lists about 68,000 clones, approximately 80% seen once, with around 1.4% in the top ten. Here the sequenced sample was CD4+ or CD8+ T cells sorted from blood, taken in a trial of the OX40 agonist ivuxolimab. The receptors stem from an adult with an advanced solid tumor such as melanoma, head and neck, liver or kidney cancer.

The V gene is TRBV9, the J gene TRBJ1-2, with 7 bases that match TRBD1. This CDR3 is 13 amino acids long. After removal of 4 bases from V and 7 bases from J, the junction contained 7 bases not matched to a gene. CDR1 SGDLS and CDR2 YYNGEE come from the germline V gene. CDR3 nucleotides: TGTGCCAGCAGCTTGACAGGGAATCGTGGCTACACCTTC. It encodes CASSLTGNRGYTF. Combining the CDR3 with reference TRBV9 and TRBJ1-2 gives the whole variable domain DSGVTQTPKHLITATGQRVTLRCSPRSGDLSVYWYQQSLDQGLQFLIQYYNGEERAKGNILERFSAQQFPDLHSELNLSSLELGDSALYFCASSLTGNRGYTFGSGTRLTVV.

V usage is TRBV5-4 and J usage is TRBJ1-2; D is ambiguous. Germline-derived CDR1 and CDR2 are SGHNT and YYREEE (reference sequence). V lost 5 bases to trimming and J lost 1 base, with 9 bases between them. The length of the CDR3 is 13 residues. CDR3 sequence: CASRSAVNYGYTF. Here the CDR3 DNA reads TGTGCCAGCAGATCTGCAGTTAACTATGGCTACACCTTC.